Listed below are T cell receptor beta chains from one sample, sequenced in a study of T cell responses to AZD1222 COVID-19 vaccine. Only in-frame clones appear in the TCRdb table, and some are missing; sequencing was by immunoSEQ multiplex PCR. Here the sample spans about 130,000 clones, over 75% being singletons. The sequenced sample was peripheral blood, obtained on day 0 of AZD1222 vaccination. Every receptor here comes from an adult in good health. The CDR3 runs from the conserved cysteine through the conserved F or W. A D gene is named only where the DNA matches it firmly. Only some rows state a clone size, as once, few, many or a class for expanded clones.

size: -; J: TRBJ2-7; D: -; V: TRBV6-2/TRBV6-3; DNA: TGTGCCAGCAGTTACCCCCGGGACGGTGAGCAGTACTTC; CDR3: CASSYPRDGEQYF
size: medium-sized; J: TRBJ2-2; D: TRBD1; V: TRBV4-2; DNA: TGTGCCAGCAGCCCCGGGACAGGGAACACCGGGGAGCTGTTTTTT; CDR3: CASSPGTGNTGELFF
size: once; J: TRBJ1-2; D: -; V: TRBV4-2; DNA: TGTGCCAGCAGCCAAGGGGGGGGAGCACAGTTCTATGGCTACACCTTC; CDR3: CASSQGGGAQFYGYTF
size: few; J: TRBJ1-2; D: -; V: TRBV12-3/TRBV12-4; DNA: TGTGCCAGCCGGCGGAGCGTATCCTATGGCTACACCTTC; CDR3: CASRRSVSYGYTF
size: -; J: TRBJ1-6; D: -; V: TRBV3-1/TRBV3-2; DNA: TGTGCCAGCAGCCTTTTAGAACAGGACGGCCGGATCACCTTT; CDR3: CASSLLEQDGRITF
size: -; J: TRBJ1-2; D: TRBD1; V: TRBV30; DNA: TGTGCCTGGTTCGGGGACAGGGGTAACTATGGCTACACCTTC; CDR3: CAWFGDRGNYGYTF
size: -; J: TRBJ1-2; D: -; V: TRBV30; DNA: TGTGCCTGGAGTTTTGGGGGTGAGGGCTACACCTTC; CDR3: CAWSFGGEGYTF
size: -; J: TRBJ1-1; D: -; V: TRBV30; DNA: TGTGCCTGGAGTGTAGGGGCGCAGGCATGGACTGAAGCTTTCTTT; CDR3: CAWSVGAQAWTEAFF
size: -; J: TRBJ1-2; D: -; V: TRBV6-2/TRBV6-3; DNA: TGTGCCAGCAGTTGGGCGGTCTATGGCTACACCTTC; CDR3: CASSWAVYGYTF
size: -; J: TRBJ2-7; D: -; V: TRBV6-2/TRBV6-3; DNA: TGTGCCAGCAGTTACTCTTCCGTTCGCGAGCAGTACTTC; CDR3: CASSYSSVREQYF
size: -; J: TRBJ2-7; D: -; V: TRBV29-1; DNA: TGCAGCGTTGATTTAGGGTCCCCCGAGCAGTACTTC; CDR3: CSVDLGSPEQYF